This is a list of T cell receptor beta chains from one sample in a study of memory CD4+ T cells and cytomegalovirus serostatus. Produced via immunoSEQ multiplex PCR; TCRdb's table is partial and in-frame only. This sample has tens of thousands of clones; over 60% occur once, and the top ten carry 0.95% to 1.2%. Sequencing input: memory CD4+ T cells from blood. The receptors come from an adult in good health and CMV-seronegative. Both conserved end residues are part of each CDR3. A D gene is named only where the DNA matches it firmly. Clone size, where shown, is once, few, many, or a class for clones that have expanded.

TRBV19,-,TRBJ2-1,-,TGTGCCAGTAGCGCGGCCGGGATTCTGACGTTCTTC,CASSAAGILTFF
TRBV5-1,-,TRBJ2-5,TRBD2,TGCGCCAGCAGCTTGTTTACTAGCGGGAATGTGGAGACCCAGTACTTC,CASSLFTSGNVETQYF
TRBV11-2,-,TRBJ1-4,TRBD1,TGTGCCAGCAGCCCTCGACAGGGCGTTGAAAAACTGTTTTTT,CASSPRQGVEKLFF
TRBV11-2,-,TRBJ1-2,-,TGTGCCAGCAGCTTAGTTGCTGGTAGTGGCTACACCTTC,CASSLVAGSGYTF
TRBV6-6,once,TRBJ1-1,TRBD1,TGTGCCAGCAGTTCGGGACAGTGGAGCACTGAAGCTTTCTTT,CASSSGQWSTEAFF
TRBV10-3,-,TRBJ2-3,-,TGTGCCATCAGTGGTACCCGGGCAGATACGCAGTATTTT,CAISGTRADTQYF
TRBV19,medium-sized,TRBJ2-1,TRBD2,TGTGCCAGTAGTAATAAGCGGGGAATCTCCTACAATGAGCAGTTCTTC,CASSNKRGISYNEQFF
TRBV30,-,TRBJ2-7,-,TGTGCCGGACGGGACGGCGGTTCCTACGAGCAGTACTTC,CAGRDGGSYEQYF
TRBV7-2,-,TRBJ2-2,TRBD2,TGTGCCAGCAGCTTTGGATCGGGAGGGCCTTCCGGGGAGCTGTTTTTT,CASSFGSGGPSGELFF
TRBV2,-,TRBJ2-7,TRBD1,TGTGCCAGCAGTGAAGGGGACAGGGTCCACGAGCAGTACTTC,CASSEGDRVHEQYF
TRBV14,-,TRBJ2-7,-,TGTGCCAGCAGTCCCGGGACGGCAATTATGCAGTACTTC,CASSPGTAIMQYF
TRBV5-4,few,TRBJ1-1,TRBD1,TGTGCCAGCAGCCTACAGGGGGTCTCTGAAGCTTTCTTT,CASSLQGVSEAFF
TRBV7-2,-,TRBJ1-6,TRBD1,TGTGCCAGCAGCGATCGGACAGGGGGCTATTCACCCCTCCACTTT,CASSDRTGGYSPLHF
TRBV10-3,-,TRBJ1-1,-,TGTGCCATCAGTGCAACGACAGGGAACACTGAAGCTTTCTTT,CAISATTGNTEAFF
TRBV6-1,once,TRBJ2-5,-,TGTGCCAGCAATTGGGCAGGGGAAGAGACCCAGTACTTC,CASNWAGEETQYF
TRBV7-2,-,TRBJ2-3,-,TGTGCCAGCAGCCGACACCTCAGGGATACGCAGTATTTT,CASSRHLRDTQYF
TRBV5-6,few,TRBJ1-2,TRBD1,TGTGCCAGCAGCTTGGACCGGGACAGGGGGACTAACTATGGCTACACCTTC,CASSLDRDRGTNYGYTF
TRBV29-1,-,TRBJ2-3,TRBD1,TGCAGCCACCCCGGGACAGGGGCAGATACGCAGTATTTT,CSHPGTGADTQYF
TRBV7-2,-,TRBJ2-7,-,TGTGCCAGCAGCTTTACGGGCGAGCAGTACTTC,CASSFTGEQYF
TRBV25-1,once,TRBJ2-7,-,TGTGCCAGCACCGACAATTCCTACGAGCAGTACTTC,CASTDNSYEQYF
TRBV29-1,-,TRBJ1-5,TRBD1,TGCAGCGTTGTACCCGGACAGGGAGATCAGCCCCAGCATTTT,CSVVPGQGDQPQHF
TRBV5-5,once,TRBJ1-3,-,TGTGCCAGCAGCCTCAAAACCCCTGGAAACACCATATATTTT,CASSLKTPGNTIYF
TRBV5-6,once,TRBJ1-6,-,TGTGCCAGCAGCTCAAGATTCGCCGGAGGCGCACCCCTCCACTTT,CASSSRFAGGAPLHF
TRBV4-2,-,TRBJ1-6,TRBD1,TGTGCCAGCAGCACTTGGGACAGAGGAGATGAGACACCCCTCCACTTT,CASSTWDRGDETPLHF
TRBV10-3,-,TRBJ2-5,TRBD2,TGTGCCATCAGTGACCCCGGGAGGGCCGTTAGTGAGACCCAGTACTTC,CAISDPGRAVSETQYF
TRBV5-4,-,TRBJ1-3,-,TGTGCCAGCAGCTGGGGGACGGGCTCTGGAAACACCATATATTTT,CASSWGTGSGNTIYF
TRBV11-2,-,TRBJ2-6,-,TGTGCCAGCAGCCCGTTGGGCGGCTGGGCCGGGGCCAACGTCCTGACTTTC,CASSPLGGWAGANVLTF
TRBV2,-,TRBJ2-7,-,TGTGCCAGCAGTATAGAACTGACAAGCCCTTACGAGCAGTACTTC,CASSIELTSPYEQYF
TRBV19,-,TRBJ1-1,-,TGTGCCAGTAGTAACGGGGGGCGAATGAACACTGAAGCTTTCTTT,CASSNGGRMNTEAFF
TRBV2,-,TRBJ2-7,TRBD1,TGTGCCAGCTCCAACAGGGGCTACGAGCAGTACTTC,CASSNRGYEQYF
TRBV5-6,-,TRBJ2-7,TRBD2,TGTGCCAGCAGCTTAGTCCGGACAGCGGGGGCCTACGAGCAGTACTTC,CASSLVRTAGAYEQYF
TRBV4-1,few,TRBJ1-4,-,TGCGCCAGCAGCCACCTGGGCACGGATCCTAATGAAAAACTGTTTTTT,CASSHLGTDPNEKLFF
TRBV11-3,-,TRBJ2-3,-,TGTGCCAGCAGCTTACAGGCCTTACTAAGCACAGATACGCAGTATTTT,CASSLQALLSTDTQYF
TRBV5-1,-,TRBJ2-1,TRBD2,TGCGCCAGCAGCGCGTCTAGCGGGAGCAATGAGCAGTTCTTC,CASSASSGSNEQFF
TRBV4-3,-,TRBJ2-2,TRBD1,TGCGCCAGCAGCCAACTTGCTACAGGGGCCGGGGAGCTGTTTTTT,CASSQLATGAGELFF
TRBV19,-,TRBJ2-7,-,TGTGCCACCCTTGTAGGGGACGAGCAGTACTTC,CATLVGDEQYF
TRBV10-1,-,TRBJ2-1,TRBD2,TGCGCCAGCAGTGAGTTGACTAGCGGACCGACGAATGAGCAGTTCTTC,CASSELTSGPTNEQFF
TRBV10-3,-,TRBJ2-6,-,TGTGCCATCAGTGAGGTCGGGGCCAACGTCCTGACTTTC,CAISEVGANVLTF
TRBV27,once,TRBJ2-7,TRBD1,TGTGCCAGCAGTCTCCCGGGACAGGGATCCTACGAGCAGTACTTC,CASSLPGQGSYEQYF
TRBV6-5,-,TRBJ1-3,-,TGTGCCAGCAGCGCGCAAAATGGAAACACCATATATTTT,CASSAQNGNTIYF
TRBV19,-,TRBJ1-1,-,TGTGCCAGTAATCTCGGAACTGAAGCTTTCTTT,CASNLGTEAFF
TRBV4-1,-,TRBJ2-5,TRBD2,TGCGCCAGCAGCCAAACCGGGACTAGCGGGAGACTTGAGACCCAGTACTTC,CASSQTGTSGRLETQYF
TRBV18,-,TRBJ2-2,-,TGTGCCAGCTCACCACAGGTTAGCGCCCCGAACACCGGGGAGCTGTTTTTT,CASSPQVSAPNTGELFF
TRBV29-1,-,TRBJ2-3,-,TGCAGCGTTTCCCCAGTAATCACAGATACGCAGTATTTT,CSVSPVITDTQYF
TRBV19,-,TRBJ1-4,TRBD1,TGTGCCAGTAGCCCCGGGACAGCCGGGAATGAAAAACTGTTTTTT,CASSPGTAGNEKLFF
TRBV7-2,-,TRBJ2-3,-,TGTGCCAGCAGCTTACACCAGCGGGCCAACACAGATACGCAGTATTTT,CASSLHQRANTDTQYF
TRBV30,-,TRBJ1-2,TRBD1,TGTGCCTGGAGTCCAACGACAGGGGAGGCCTATGGCTACACCTTC,CAWSPTTGEAYGYTF
TRBV5-6,few,TRBJ1-2,-,TGTGCCAGCAGCTCGTTCCGGGCAGGCTCCTATGGCTACACCTTC,CASSSFRAGSYGYTF
TRBV12-5,-,TRBJ2-5,-,TGTGCTAGTGGTTTGACCTACAGCCAGACCCAGTACTTC,CASGLTYSQTQYF
TRBV5-1,-,TRBJ2-2,-,TGCGCCAGCAGGAACACCGGGGAGCTGTTTTTT,CASRNTGELFF
TRBV6-5,-,TRBJ1-2,TRBD1,TGTACCAGCAGCACCCGGGGACAGGATTTCGTCTACACCTTC,CTSSTRGQDFVYTF
TRBV11-3,-,TRBJ1-1,-,TGTGCCAGCAGCTTAGAGCCGGGCACTGAAGCTTTCTTT,CASSLEPGTEAFF